This T cell receptor beta chain was profiled in a study of Ad26.COV2.S vaccination and SARS-CoV-2 variants. Overall study: Participants got Ad26.COV2.S intramuscularly, once or twice 56 days apart.

Overall study findings and caveats: The placebo group had lower spike-specific TCR breadth than the vaccine recipients did. TCR breadth and depth analyses may have underestimated total T cell responses. In vaccinated individuals, spike-specific CD8+ and CD4+ T cell responses reportedly displayed substantial breadth.

Treatment described: around 19 received Ad26.COV2.S at low or high dose, single or two shots; five or six received placebo; per-sample allocation not given. Sample collection was performed on day 63 after the first vaccine or placebo injection. This CDR3 is 14 amino acids long. Germline loops: CDR1 SNHLY, CDR2 FYNNEI. Trimming took 1 base from V and 5 from J, leaving 11 bases between them. Some clones are missing from TCRdb's copy, which holds only in-frame ones; the method was immunoSEQ multiplex PCR. Among fewer than 400,000 clones, roughly 84% were seen once, and the ten largest hold 1.5% to 2%. In regard to this clone: Its antigen is undetermined.

The origin of this receptor is a person aged 18-60 years who received the Ad26.COV2.S COVID-19 vaccine or a placebo. The sample consisted of peripheral blood, taken in a trial of Ad26.COV2.S vaccine versus placebo. The chain employs TRBV2 and TRBJ1-2; D is uncertain. DNA for the CDR3: TGTGCCAGCAGTGAAGGGGGATCTGGGTATGGCTACACCTTC. Protein sequence: CASSEGGSGYGYTF.